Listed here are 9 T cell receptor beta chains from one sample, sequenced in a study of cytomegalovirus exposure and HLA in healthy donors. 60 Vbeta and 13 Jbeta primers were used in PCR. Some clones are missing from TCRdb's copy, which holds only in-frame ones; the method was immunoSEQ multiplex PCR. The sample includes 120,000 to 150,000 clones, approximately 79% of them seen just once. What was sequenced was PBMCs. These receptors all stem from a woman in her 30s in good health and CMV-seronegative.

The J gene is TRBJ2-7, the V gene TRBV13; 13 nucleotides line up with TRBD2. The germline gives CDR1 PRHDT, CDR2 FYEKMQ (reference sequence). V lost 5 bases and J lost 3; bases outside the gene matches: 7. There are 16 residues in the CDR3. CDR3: CASSPQGLAGHYEQYF. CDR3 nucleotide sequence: TGTGCCAGCAGCCCCCAGGGACTAGCGGGACACTACGAGCAGTACTTC.

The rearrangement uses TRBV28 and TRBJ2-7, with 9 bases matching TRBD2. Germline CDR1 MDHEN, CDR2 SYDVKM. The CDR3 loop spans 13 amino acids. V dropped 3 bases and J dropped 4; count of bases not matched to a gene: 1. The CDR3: CASSLGLAYEQYF. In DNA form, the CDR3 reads TGTGCCAGCAGTTTGGGACTAGCTTACGAGCAGTACTTC.

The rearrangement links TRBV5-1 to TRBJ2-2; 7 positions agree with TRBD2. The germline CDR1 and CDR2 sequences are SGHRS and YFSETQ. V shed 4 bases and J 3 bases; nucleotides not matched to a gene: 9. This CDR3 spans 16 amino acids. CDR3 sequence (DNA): TGCGCCAGCAGCCCTTGGACTAGTGAGTACACCGGGGAGCTGTTTTTT. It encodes CASSPWTSEYTGELFF. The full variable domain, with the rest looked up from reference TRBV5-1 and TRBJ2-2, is KAGVTQTPRYLIKTRGQQVTLSCSPISGHRSVSWYQQTPGQGLQFLFEYFSETQRNKGNFPGRFSGRQFSNSRSEMNVSTLELGDSALYLCASSPWTSEYTGELFFGEGSRLTVL.

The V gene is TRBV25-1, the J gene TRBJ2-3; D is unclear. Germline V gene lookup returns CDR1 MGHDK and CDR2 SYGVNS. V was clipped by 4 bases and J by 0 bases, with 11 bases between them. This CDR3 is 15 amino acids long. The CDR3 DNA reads TGTGCCAGCAGTGCACTGGAGTGGAGCACAGATACGCAGTATTTT. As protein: CASSALEWSTDTQYF. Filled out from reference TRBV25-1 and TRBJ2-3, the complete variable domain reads EADIYQTPRYLVIGTGKKITLECSQTMGHDKMYWYQQDPGMELHLIHYSYGVNSTEKGDLSSESTVSRIRTEHFPLTLESARPSHTSQYLCASSALEWSTDTQYFGPGTRLTVL.

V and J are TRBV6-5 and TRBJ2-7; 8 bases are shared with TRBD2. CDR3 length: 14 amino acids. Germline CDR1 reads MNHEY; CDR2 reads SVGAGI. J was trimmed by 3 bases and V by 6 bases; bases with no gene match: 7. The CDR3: CASRFAGGYYEQYF. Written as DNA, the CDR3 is TGTGCCAGCAGGTTCGCGGGGGGTTACTACGAGCAGTACTTC.

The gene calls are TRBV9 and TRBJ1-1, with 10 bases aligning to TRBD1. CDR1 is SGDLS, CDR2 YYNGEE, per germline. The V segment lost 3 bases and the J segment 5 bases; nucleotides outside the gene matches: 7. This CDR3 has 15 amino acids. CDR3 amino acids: CASSGPGQGGTEAFF. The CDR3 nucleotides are TGTGCCAGCAGCGGCCCCGGACAGGGGGGTACTGAAGCTTTCTTT.

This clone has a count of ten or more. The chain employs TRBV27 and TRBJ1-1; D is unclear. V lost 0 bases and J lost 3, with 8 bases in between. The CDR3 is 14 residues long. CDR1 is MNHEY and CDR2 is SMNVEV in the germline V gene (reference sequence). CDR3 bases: TGTGCCAGCAGTTTATCCGGGCGGGACACTGAAGCTTTCTTT. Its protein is CASSLSGRDTEAFF.

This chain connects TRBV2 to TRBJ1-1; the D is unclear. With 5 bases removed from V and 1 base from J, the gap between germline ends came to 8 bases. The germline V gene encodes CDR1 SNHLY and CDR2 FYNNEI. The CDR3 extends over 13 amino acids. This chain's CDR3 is CASSYTENTEAFF. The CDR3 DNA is TGTGCCAGCAGTTACACAGAGAACACTGAAGCTTTCTTT.

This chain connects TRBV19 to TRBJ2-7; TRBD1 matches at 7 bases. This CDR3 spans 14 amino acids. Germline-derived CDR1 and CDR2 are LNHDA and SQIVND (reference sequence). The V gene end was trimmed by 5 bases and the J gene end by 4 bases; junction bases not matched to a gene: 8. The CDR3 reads CASSPFQGVYEQYF. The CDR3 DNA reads TGTGCCAGTAGTCCCTTCCAGGGGGTTTACGAGCAGTACTTC.